Presented here are 22 T cell receptor beta chains from one specimen sequenced in a study of T cell changes during pregnancy in multiple sclerosis. Repertoires were generated with immunoSEQ multiplex PCR, while TCRdb's copy carries only in-frame clones and drops some. The sample records 65,000 to 80,000 clones, 90% being singletons. Specimen: peripheral blood, collected in the third trimester of pregnancy. Every receptor here comes from a female donor with multiple sclerosis, enrolled in a pregnancy study.

The chain is built from TRBV10-1 and TRBJ2-3; TRBD2 matches 11 bases. Losses at the gene ends were 5 bases for V and 3 bases for J; bases not matched to a gene: 4. From germline, CDR1 is WNHNN and CDR2 SYGVQD (reference sequence). This CDR3 is 15 amino acids long. The CDR3 loop reads CASSLTSGSTDTQYF. Written as DNA, the CDR3 is TGCGCCAGCAGTCTCACTAGCGGGAGTACAGATACGCAGTATTTT.

The gene calls are TRBV19 and TRBJ1-1; 7 bases align to TRBD1. The CDR3 totals 12 residues. Per the germline V gene, CDR1 is LNHDA and CDR2 is SQIVND (reference sequence). Trimming took 6 bases from V and 6 from J; bases not matched to a gene: 4. The CDR3 sequence: CASSFGTAEAFF. The CDR3 bases are TGTGCCAGTAGCTTTGGGACAGCTGAAGCTTTCTTT.

This chain uses TRBV13 with TRBJ1-1; D ambiguous. V was cut by 2 bases and J by 1 base, with 17 bases left in between. Germline V CDR1 and CDR2: PRHDT, FYEKMQ (reference sequence). The CDR3 length is 17 residues. The CDR3 here is CASSLSERVLGNTEAFF. The CDR3 nucleotides read TGTGCCAGCAGCTTATCTGAGAGGGTATTGGGGAACACTGAAGCTTTCTTT.

The gene calls are TRBV16 and TRBJ1-1; D uncertain. CDR3 size: 12 residues. Between the trimmed V and J ends, which lost 4 bases and 9 bases, there was a span of 12 bases. Germline-derived CDR1 and CDR2 are KGHSY and FQNENV. The CDR3 is CASSPTLRQAFF. The CDR3 DNA is TGTGCCAGCAGCCCAACTTTGCGCCAAGCTTTCTTT.

The chain recombines TRBV5-1 with TRBJ1-1; 7 nucleotides line up with TRBD1. CDR1 and CDR2 (germline): SGHRS, YFSETQ. The CDR3 totals 15 residues. Trimming cost V 3 bases and J 4 bases; bases outside gene matches: 9. DNA of the CDR3: TGCGCCAGCAGCTCCAGGGGGTCAAGTGGCACTGAAGCTTTCTTT. Its protein is CASSSRGSSGTEAFF.

The V and J genes are TRBV2 and TRBJ2-2, with TRBD1 as a possible D gene (6 bases). The CDR3 is 16 residues long. In germline, CDR1 is SNHLY, CDR2 FYNNEI. With 10 bases removed from V and 4 bases from J, the gap between germline ends came to 22 bases. The CDR3 region is CATDSTPLLGTGELFF. CDR3 coding DNA: TGTGCCACGGACAGCACCCCCCTCCTGGGCACCGGGGAGCTGTTTTTT. The full variable domain, rest sourced from reference TRBV2 and TRBJ2-2, is EPEVTQTPSHQVTQMGQEVILRCVPISNHLYFYWYRQILGQKVEFLVSFYNNEISEKSEIFDDQFSVERPDGSNFTLKIRSTKLEDSAMYFCATDSTPLLGTGELFFGEGSRLTVL.

The V gene is TRBV30, the J gene TRBJ2-7, with D perhaps matching TRBD1 (5 bases). The CDR3 totals 16 residues. Trimming removed 1 base from V and 3 bases from J, with 19 bases in between. Germline CDR1 GTSNPN, CDR2 SVGIG (reference sequence). The CDR3 DNA reads as TGTGCCTGGAGTGCTGGGGCCCGGTTTCGGGTCTACGAGCAGTACTTC. Its translation is CAWSAGARFRVYEQYF.

This chain uses TRBV5-1 with TRBJ2-7; D might be TRBD2 (5 bases). This CDR3 region has 13 residues. The germline V and J ends were trimmed by 9 bases and 1 base, with 14 bases remaining between them. The germline gives CDR1 SGHRS, CDR2 YFSETQ. The CDR3 sequence: CATPSIVSYEQYF. Here the CDR3 DNA reads TGCGCCACCCCTAGCATAGTATCCTACGAGCAGTACTTC. Full variable domain (rest looked up from reference TRBV5-1 and TRBJ2-7): KAGVTQTPRYLIKTRGQQVTLSCSPISGHRSVSWYQQTPGQGLQFLFEYFSETQRNKGNFPGRFSGRQFSNSRSEMNVSTLELGDSALYLCATPSIVSYEQYFGPGTRLTVT.

The chain recombines TRBV5-4 with TRBJ1-6; 7 bases map to TRBD1. V was clipped by 3 bases and J by 1 base; unmatched bases: 10. Germline CDR1 SGHNT, CDR2 YYREEE (reference sequence). The CDR3 length is 18 residues. The CDR3 loop is CASSWRLAGGSYNSPLHF. The CDR3 coding sequence is TGTGCCAGCAGCTGGAGGCTGGCAGGGGGTTCCTATAATTCACCCCTCCACTTT.

V gene TRBV7-2 combines with J gene TRBJ2-3; the D gene is possibly TRBD2 (7 bases). The CDR3 length is 15 residues. CDR1 is SGHTA, CDR2 FQGNSA, per germline. V was clipped by 5 bases and J by 2 bases, with 14 bases between them. CDR3 in DNA: TGTGCCAGCAGCGGAAGGGGGGGCCCCACAGATACGCAGTATTTT. It yields the protein CASSGRGGPTDTQYF.

In its sample, this clone was seen a few times. This sequence joins TRBV6-1 and TRBJ2-2, with 7 bases lining up with TRBD1. The CDR3 is made up of 14 amino acids. CDR1 and CDR2 (germline): MNHNS, SASEGT. Trimming cost V 8 bases and J 1 base; bases outside gene matches: 4. CDR3 loop: CASVRTGNTGELFF. The CDR3 DNA is TGTGCCAGCGTGAGGACAGGGAACACCGGGGAGCTGTTTTTT.

The chain employs TRBV6-5 and TRBJ2-7, with D perhaps TRBD2 (6 bases). The V gene's germline CDR1 is MNHEY and CDR2 SVGAGI. This CDR3 region has 14 residues. V lost 7 bases and J 1 base, leaving 14 bases between the germline ends. CDR3 in amino acids: CASMAASESYEQYF. CDR3 nucleotides: TGTGCCAGCATGGCGGCTAGCGAGTCCTACGAGCAGTACTTC.

For the CDR3, the DNA is TGCGCCAGCATACCGGGACTAGCGGGGTTCAATGAGCAGTTCTTC. Amino acids: CASIPGLAGFNEQFF. This sequence joins TRBV5-1 and TRBJ2-1, with TRBD2 identical over 13 bases. Per the germline V gene, CDR1 is SGHRS and CDR2 is YFSETQ. The CDR3 is 15 amino acids. The V gene end was trimmed by 6 bases and the J gene end by 6 bases; junction bases not matched to a gene: 6.

The chain couples TRBV5-6 to TRBJ1-3; tentative D call: TRBD1 (6 bases). Germline V gene data show CDR1 as SGHDT and CDR2 as YYEEEE. CDR3 length equals 17 residues. The V and J ends lost 4 bases and 0 bases respectively, with 17 bases between them. CDR3 in DNA: TGTGCCAGCAGCGCAAGCCAGGGGTTCTTCTCTGGAAACACCATATATTTT. This translates into CASSASQGFFSGNTIYF.

This chain's CDR3 is CASSSMEEASQYF. CDR3 bases: TGTGCCAGCAGCTCCATGGAGGAAGCGTCCCAGTACTTC. The chain has TRBV7-9 and TRBJ2-5, with D tentatively TRBD2 (5 bases). Germline V gene lookup returns CDR1 SEHNR and CDR2 FQNEAQ (reference sequence). Trimming shortened V by 4 bases and J by 9 bases, and 15 bases separated the two germline ends. The length of the CDR3 is 13 residues.

Comments on this clone: Given the absence of the conserved phenylalanine or tryptophan at the CDR3 end, a read error is likely. The DNA is omitted, as the CDR3 cannot be located on it reliably, and the CDR3 follows TCRdb's listing. The genes are TRBV6-1 and TRBJ2-7; the table's D call of TRBD1 was not tested on the DNA. CDR1 is MNHNS and CDR2 is SASEGT in the germline V gene. A total of 13 residues make up the CDR3, ends included. CDR3 amino acids: CASSGDRGRKSLL.

The chain uses TRBV19 and TRBJ2-3, with TRBD1 matching 12 bases. This CDR3 has 16 amino acids. The germline V gene encodes CDR1 LNHDA and CDR2 SQIVND (reference sequence). V gave up 3 bases and J gave up 2 bases; unmatched junction bases: 3. In DNA, the CDR3 is TGTGCCAGTAGTATTGGGACAGGGGGCAACACAGATACGCAGTATTTT. This encodes CASSIGTGGNTDTQYF.

This rearrangement joins TRBV7-2 to TRBJ1-5, with 8 bases matching TRBD1. J was trimmed by 5 bases and V by 1 base; bases with no gene match: 7. Germline V lookup: CDR1 SGHTA, CDR2 FQGNSA. CDR3 length: 16 residues. The CDR3 protein is CASSLVGTGPDQPQHF. The CDR3 region has the DNA TGTGCCAGCAGCTTAGTGGGGACAGGCCCTGATCAGCCCCAGCATTTT. The full variable domain, completed using reference TRBV7-2 and TRBJ1-5, is GAGVSQSPSNKVTEKGKDVELRCDPISGHTALYWYRQSLGQGLEFLIYFQGNSAPDKSGLPSDRFSAERTGGSVSTLTIQRTQQEDSAVYLCASSLVGTGPDQPQHFGDGTRLSIL.

The chain is built from TRBV29-1 and TRBJ2-7; 12 nucleotides align to TRBD1. The J segment lost 1 base and the V segment lost 6 bases, leaving 4 bases of the junction unmatched. Germline V gene lookup returns CDR1 SQVTM and CDR2 ANQGSEA. This CDR3 has 14 amino acids. The CDR3 is CSVRDRGLSYEQYF. DNA of the CDR3: TGCAGCGTCCGGGACAGGGGGCTTTCCTACGAGCAGTACTTC.

The chain combines TRBV12-5 with TRBJ2-7; 7 nucleotides match TRBD1. V lost 1 base, J lost 5 bases, and 2 bases stayed unmatched. The V gene's germline CDR1 is LGHNT and CDR2 FRNRAP. The CDR3 runs to 13 residues. The CDR3 region is CASGLGQGDEQYF. In nucleotides, the CDR3 is TGTGCTAGTGGTTTGGGACAGGGAGACGAGCAGTACTTC. The whole variable domain, remainder taken from reference TRBV12-5 and TRBJ2-7, is DARVTQTPRHKVTEMGQEVTMRCQPILGHNTVFWYRQTMMQGLELLAYFRNRAPLDDSGMPKDRFSAEMPDATLATLKIQPSEPRDSAVYFCASGLGQGDEQYFGPGTRLTVT.

The rearrangement links TRBV7-8 to TRBJ2-5, with 8 bases that match TRBD1. The germline CDR1 and CDR2 sequences are SGHVS and FQNEAQ. This CDR3 region has 14 residues. V gave up 4 bases and J gave up 5 bases; unmatched junction bases: 6. The CDR3 spells CASSSQGAWETQYF. In DNA form, the CDR3 reads TGTGCCAGCAGCTCCCAGGGGGCTTGGGAGACCCAGTACTTC.

The chain couples TRBV12-5 to TRBJ1-2, with D perhaps matching TRBD1 (6 bases). Germline V gene sequence: CDR1 LGHNT, CDR2 FRNRAP. The CDR3 covers 14 residues. V lost 6 bases and J 5 bases, leaving 16 bases between the germline ends. The CDR3 sequence: CASGSIQGKYGYTF. The CDR3 DNA sequence: TGTGCTAGTGGATCTATACAGGGTAAATATGGCTACACCTTC.